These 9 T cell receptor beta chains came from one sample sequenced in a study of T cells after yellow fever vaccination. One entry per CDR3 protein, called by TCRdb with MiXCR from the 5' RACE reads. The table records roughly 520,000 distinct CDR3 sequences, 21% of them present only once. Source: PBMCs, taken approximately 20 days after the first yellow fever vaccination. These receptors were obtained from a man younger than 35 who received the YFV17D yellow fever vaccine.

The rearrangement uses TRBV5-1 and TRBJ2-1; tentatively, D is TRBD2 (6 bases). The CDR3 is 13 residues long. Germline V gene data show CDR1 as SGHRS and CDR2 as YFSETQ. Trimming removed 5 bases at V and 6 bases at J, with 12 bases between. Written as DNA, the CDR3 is TGCGCCAGCAGGCGGGCGGAGGGCAATGAGCAGTTCTTC. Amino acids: CASRRAEGNEQFF.

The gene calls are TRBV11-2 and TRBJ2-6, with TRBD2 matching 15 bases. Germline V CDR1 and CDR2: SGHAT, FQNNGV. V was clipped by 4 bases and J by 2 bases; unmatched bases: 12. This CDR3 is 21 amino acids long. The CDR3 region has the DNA TGTGCCAGCAGCTCGACCTTGGGACTAGCGGGGGGAATCACTGGGGCCAACGTCCTGACTTTC. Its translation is CASSSTLGLAGGITGANVLTF.

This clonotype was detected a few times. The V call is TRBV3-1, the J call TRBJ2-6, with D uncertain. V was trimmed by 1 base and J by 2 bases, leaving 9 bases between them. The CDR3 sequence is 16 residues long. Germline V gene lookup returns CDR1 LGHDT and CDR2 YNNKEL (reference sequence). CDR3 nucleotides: TGTGCCAGCAGCCAAGCCAGCAATCCTGGGGCCAACGTCCTGACTTTC. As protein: CASSQASNPGANVLTF.

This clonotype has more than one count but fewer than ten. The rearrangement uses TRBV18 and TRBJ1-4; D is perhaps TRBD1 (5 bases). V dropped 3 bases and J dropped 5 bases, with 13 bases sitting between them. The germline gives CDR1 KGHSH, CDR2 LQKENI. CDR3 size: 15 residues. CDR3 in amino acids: CASSPIGTLNEKLFF. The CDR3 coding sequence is TGTGCCAGCTCACCGATCGGGACCCTGAATGAAAAACTGTTTTTT.

The CDR3 coding sequence is TGTGCCAGCAGGACTTGGGAAGACGGAATAACGCGGAGGACTTTCTTT. Encoded protein: CASRTWEDGITRRTFF. The chain joins TRBV6-1 to TRBJ1-1; D is uncertain. This CDR3 region has 16 residues. The V gene's germline CDR1 is MNHNS and CDR2 SASEGT. Trimming removed 6 bases from V and 12 bases from J, with 29 bases in between.

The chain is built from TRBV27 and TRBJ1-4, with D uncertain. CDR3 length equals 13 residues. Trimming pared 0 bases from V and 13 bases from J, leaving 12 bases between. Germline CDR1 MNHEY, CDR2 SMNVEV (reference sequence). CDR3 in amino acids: CASSLSNKGLLFF. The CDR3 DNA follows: TGTGCCAGCAGTTTATCGAATAAAGGGTTACTGTTTTTT.

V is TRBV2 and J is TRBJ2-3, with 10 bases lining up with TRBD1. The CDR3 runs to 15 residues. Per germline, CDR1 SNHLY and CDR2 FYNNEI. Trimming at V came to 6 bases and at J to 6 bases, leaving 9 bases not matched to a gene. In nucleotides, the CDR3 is TGTGCCAGCAGGAAAGACAGGGGGCTGTGGGATACGCAGTATTTT. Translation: CASRKDRGLWDTQYF.

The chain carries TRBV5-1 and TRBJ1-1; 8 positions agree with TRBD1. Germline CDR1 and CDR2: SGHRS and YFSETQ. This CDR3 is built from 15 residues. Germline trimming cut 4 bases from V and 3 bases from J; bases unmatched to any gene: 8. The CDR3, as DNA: TGCGCCAGCAGCCCGATGACAGGGGAGGACACTGAAGCTTTCTTT. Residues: CASSPMTGEDTEAFF.

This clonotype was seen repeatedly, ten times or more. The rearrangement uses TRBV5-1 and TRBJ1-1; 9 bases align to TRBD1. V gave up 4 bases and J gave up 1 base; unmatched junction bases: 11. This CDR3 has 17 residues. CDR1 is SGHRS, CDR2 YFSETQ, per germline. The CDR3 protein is CASSPLTGTGKNTEAFF. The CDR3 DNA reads TGCGCCAGCAGCCCGTTGACGGGGACAGGGAAGAACACTGAAGCTTTCTTT.